This T cell receptor beta chain was recovered during a study of T cells after yellow fever vaccination. MiXCR, run by TCRdb on the 5' RACE reads, gives a single entry per CDR3 protein. The sample comprises 400,000 to 450,000 distinct CDR3 sequences, 18% of which are singletons, and roughly 19% rests with the top ten. The CDR3 sequence is 14 residues long. Germline loops: CDR1 LGHDT, CDR2 YNNKEL (reference sequence). The V end was cut by 3 bases, the J end by 5 bases, with 13 bases between. Points on this clonotype: The target antigen is unknown.

The study's findings and limits: Only a small proportion of the clonotypes turned up in both the CD4 and the CD8 compartments, likely arising from convergent recombination.

J is TRBJ1-1 and V is TRBV3-1, with D perhaps TRBD1 (5 bases). This receptor was obtained from a man between 18 and 35 years old who received the YFV17D yellow fever vaccine. This sample comprised PBMCs, obtained before the yellow fever booster vaccination. The CDR3 loop reads CASSHTGEGTEAFF. DNA for the CDR3: TGTGCCAGCAGCCATACGGGGGAGGGGACTGAAGCTTTCTTT.